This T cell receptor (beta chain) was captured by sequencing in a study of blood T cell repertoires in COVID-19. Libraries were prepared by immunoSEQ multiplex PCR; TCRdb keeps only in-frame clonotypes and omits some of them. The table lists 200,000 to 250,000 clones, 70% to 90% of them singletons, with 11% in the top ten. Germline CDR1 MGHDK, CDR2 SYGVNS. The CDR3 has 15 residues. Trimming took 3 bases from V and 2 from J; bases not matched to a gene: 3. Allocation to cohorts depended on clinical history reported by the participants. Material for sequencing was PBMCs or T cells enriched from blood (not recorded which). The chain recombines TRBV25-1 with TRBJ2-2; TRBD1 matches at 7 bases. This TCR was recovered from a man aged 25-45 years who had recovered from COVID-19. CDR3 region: CASSDDRANTGELFF. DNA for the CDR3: TGTGCCAGCAGTGACGACAGGGCTAACACCGGGGAGCTGTTTTTT.